A single sample gave rise to the 9 T cell receptor beta chains below, sequenced in a study of T cells in Graves' hyperthyroidism and ophthalmopathy. It was RNA transcripts that yielded the amplified TCR beta CDR3 regions. A first-round RT-PCR of the TCR CDR3 used the HTBI primer set. TCRdb re-analysed the multiplex PCR reads in MiXCR, keeping a single row per CDR3 protein. The table lists over 450,000 distinct CDR3 sequences, about an eighth of them singletons, with about a sixth in the top ten. The sample was blood. The receptor source for this set is a woman younger than 30 with Graves' hyperthyroidism.

This clonotype showed up just a few times. This may come from a read error, since a much larger clone is one base off. The V and J genes are TRBV10-1 and TRBJ2-7, with 10 bases identical to TRBD1. The CDR3 has 15 residues. Trimming took 3 bases from V and 0 from J; bases not matched to a gene: 2. CDR1 and CDR2 (germline): WNHNN, SYGVQD (reference sequence). CDR3 sequence reads: CASSDGQGGSYEQYF. The CDR3 DNA reads TGCGCCAGCAGTGATGGACAGGGGGGCTCCTACGAGCAGTACTTC.

At least ten counts were recorded for this clonotype. The chain couples TRBV30 to TRBJ2-7; D unclear. The CDR3 has 11 residues. V was trimmed by 0 bases and J by 7 bases, leaving 7 bases between them. The germline V gene has CDR1 GTSNPN and CDR2 SVGIG (reference sequence). This CDR3 is CAWSVRSEQYF. The CDR3 nucleotides read TGTGCCTGGAGTGTAAGGAGTGAGCAGTACTTC.

This chain uses TRBV5-5 with TRBJ1-5, with D perhaps TRBD1 (5 bases). The CDR3 loop spans 14 amino acids. CDR1 SGHKS and CDR2 YYEKEE come from the germline V gene (reference sequence). With 4 bases removed from V and 6 bases from J, the gap between germline ends came to 14 bases. DNA of the CDR3: TGTGCCAGCAGCATCAGTCAGGGAGGTCAGCCCCAGCATTTT. It translates to CASSISQGGQPQHF.

This clonotype was seen ten or more times. The rearrangement joins TRBV27 to TRBJ1-4, with D unresolved. The length of the CDR3 is 14 residues. Trimming stripped 6 bases from V and 0 bases from J, with 8 bases between. The germline gives CDR1 MNHEY, CDR2 SMNVEV (reference sequence). The CDR3 DNA is TGTGCCAGCAGCACTTCTGCAACTAATGAAAAACTGTTTTTT. Its protein product is CASSTSATNEKLFF.

This clonotype has just a few counts. This chain links TRBV5-1 with TRBJ2-7; D is possibly TRBD2 (6 bases). The CDR3 extends over 13 amino acids. Germline V CDR1 and CDR2: SGHRS, YFSETQ. Between the trimmed V and J ends, which lost 4 bases and 5 bases, there was a span of 13 bases. The CDR3 is CASSRGGLNEQYF. For the CDR3, the DNA is TGCGCCAGCAGCCGCGGAGGGCTTAACGAGCAGTACTTC.

The chain recombines TRBV10-3 with TRBJ2-1; 10 bases match TRBD2. Germline V lookup: CDR1 ENHRY, CDR2 SYGVKD. The CDR3 loop spans 13 amino acids. J was trimmed by 6 bases and V by 7 bases; bases with no gene match: 3. CDR3: CAITEREGNEQFF. The CDR3 DNA follows: TGTGCCATCACCGAGCGGGAGGGCAATGAGCAGTTCTTC.

This clonotype was seen once. Given a much more abundant clone one base away, this may be a read error. The rearrangement links TRBV19 to TRBJ1-2; D may be TRBD1 (5 bases). The ends were cut back, 6 bases at V and 8 bases at J, with 28 bases in the middle. Germline assignment: CDR1 LNHDA and CDR2 SQIVND (reference sequence). The CDR3 consists of 17 residues. CDR3 protein: CASSTIGGRGVRGGYTF. The DNA for the CDR3 is TGTGCCAGTAGCACAATTGGGGGACGGGGCGTACGTGGAGGCTACACCTTC. Full variable domain (remainder filled in from reference TRBV19 and TRBJ1-2): DGGITQSPKYLFRKEGQNVTLSCEQNLNHDAMYWYRQDPGQGLRLIYYSQIVNDFQKGDIAEGYSVSREKKESFPLTVTSAQKNPTAFYLCASSTIGGRGVRGGYTFGSGTRLTVV.

This clonotype was seen a handful of times. This chain connects TRBV9 to TRBJ2-7, with 11 nucleotides matching TRBD2. V lost 4 bases and J lost 4; bases outside the gene matches: 13. The germline gives CDR1 SGDLS, CDR2 YYNGEE. There are 17 residues in the CDR3. CDR3: CASSYGGGTSGPYEQYF. In DNA form, the CDR3 reads TGTGCCAGCAGCTACGGTGGGGGGACTAGCGGACCATACGAGCAGTACTTC.

The genes are TRBV9 and TRBJ2-1; 15 nucleotides match TRBD2. This CDR3 is built from 17 residues. Germline CDR1 is SGDLS and CDR2 is YYNGEE. V trimming: 3 bases; J trimming: 1 base; junction bases outside the gene matches: 2. The CDR3 DNA reads as TGTGCCAGCAGCGCAGGGACTAGCGGGAGGTCCTACAATGAGCAGTTCTTC. Translated: CASSAGTSGRSYNEQFF.